This is a list of T cell receptor beta chains from one sample in a study of cytomegalovirus exposure and HLA in healthy donors. Method: immunoSEQ multiplex PCR; TCRdb's copy keeps in-frame clones and lacks some. The repertoire holds about 170,000 clones, approximately 81% seen once, with approximately 2.3% in the top ten. Sequenced sample: PBMCs. The receptors were gathered from a man younger than 30 in good health and CMV-seropositive. Each CDR3 is given with its conserved first and last residue. Fields, in order: J gene, D gene, V gene, CDR3 DNA, CDR3 protein. A D gene is named only where the DNA matches it firmly.

TRBJ2-7,.,TRBV6-6,TGTGCCAGCAGTCAACCCAGGGTTGGTTCCTACGAGCAGTACTTC,CASSQPRVGSYEQYF
TRBJ2-3,TRBD2,TRBV4-3,TGCGCCAGCAGCCAAGATGTAGCGGGGGGCCCTCCCACAGATACGCAGTATTTT,CASSQDVAGGPPTDTQYF
TRBJ2-5,.,TRBV5-1,TGCGCCAGCAGCCTGCCTCTCGGTTCCGCGGGGCAGACCCAGTACTTC,CASSLPLGSAGQTQYF
TRBJ2-1,.,TRBV10-3,TGTGCCATCAGTGAGTCGGTACTAGAGAAGAGCTCCTACAATGAGCAGTTCTTC,CAISESVLEKSSYNEQFF
TRBJ1-6,.,TRBV4-3,TGCGCCAGCAGCCAAGATAAGGGGGCCTATAATTCACCCCTCCACTTT,CASSQDKGAYNSPLHF
TRBJ1-5,TRBD1,TRBV28,TGTGCCAGCAGTTTGGAGGGGGCGACTTATAGCAATCAGCCCCAGCATTTT,CASSLEGATYSNQPQHF
TRBJ1-2,.,TRBV6-6,TGTGCCAGCAGAGACAGTGGACTAATTGGCGGCTACACCTTC,CASRDSGLIGGYTF
TRBJ2-7,.,TRBV11-1,TGTGCCAGCAGCTTAAACTGGGCCCAACCGTACGAGCAGTACTTC,CASSLNWAQPYEQYF
TRBJ1-3,.,TRBV6-1,TGTGCCAGCAGTGAAGAACAGGGAAACACCATATATTTT,CASSEEQGNTIYF
TRBJ1-2,.,TRBV5-4,TGTGCCAGCAGCTTGGAAACAGGCTATGGCTACACCTTC,CASSLETGYGYTF
TRBJ1-4,.,TRBV21-1,TGTGCCAGCAGCGGATCCAAGAACAAACAGGGTAATGAAAAACTGTTTTTT,CASSGSKNKQGNEKLFF
TRBJ1-2,.,TRBV5-1,TGCGCCAGCAGCCTCCCGGAGGGTCCCTATGGCTACACCTTC,CASSLPEGPYGYTF